These 26 T cell receptor beta chains were all obtained from the same sample, sequenced in a study of cytomegalovirus exposure and HLA in healthy donors. Primers for the PCR totalled 60 Vbeta and 13 Jbeta. The method was immunoSEQ multiplex PCR; TCRdb's version includes in-frame clones alone and lacks a portion of them. The repertoire has some 110,000 clones, over 70% of them found once; the top ten carry roughly 2.8%. Sequencing was carried out using PBMCs. The receptors derive from a female donor in good health and CMV-seronegative.

This chain uses TRBV7-9 with TRBJ2-5; 7 bases agree with TRBD1. Germline loops: CDR1 SEHNR, CDR2 FQNEAQ (reference sequence). CDR3 length: 15 amino acids. V shed 8 bases and J 5 bases; nucleotides not matched to a gene: 14. For the CDR3, the DNA is TGTGCCAGCTTCTCTAGACAGGGCGCATCCGAGACCCAGTACTTC. Translated, it gives CASFSRQGASETQYF.

The table lists this clone with a few counts. The chain employs TRBV30 and TRBJ2-5; 7 bases map to TRBD1. Germline-derived CDR1 and CDR2 are GTSNPN and SVGIG (reference sequence). The length of the CDR3 is 12 residues. The J segment lost 3 bases and the V segment lost 2 bases, leaving 0 bases of the junction unmatched. DNA of the CDR3: TGTGCCTGGAGTACAGGGGAAGAGACCCAGTACTTC. Translation gives CAWSTGEETQYF.

This chain connects TRBV28 to TRBJ2-1, with a weak D call TRBD1 (6 bases). The V and J ends lost 6 bases and 8 bases respectively, with 17 bases between them. Germline lookup yields CDR1 MDHEN and CDR2 SYDVKM. CDR3 length: 14 amino acids. For the CDR3, the DNA is TGTGCCAGCAGACGAGCAGGGGACGTCGATGAGCAGTTCTTC. It is translated as CASRRAGDVDEQFF.

The rearrangement joins TRBV6-5 to TRBJ2-1, with TRBD2 matching over 10 bases. The CDR3 has 15 residues. V trimming: 2 bases; J trimming: 5 bases; junction bases outside the gene matches: 3. CDR1 is MNHEY and CDR2 is SVGAGI in the germline V gene. The CDR3 DNA sequence: TGTGCCAGCAGTTACGGACTAGCGGCAAACAATGAGCAGTTCTTC. Translating gives CASSYGLAANNEQFF.

The rearrangement joins TRBV7-2 to TRBJ1-1; D might be TRBD1 (6 bases). The CDR3 is 15 residues long. Looked up from germline, CDR1 is SGHTA and CDR2 is FQGNSA. The germline V and J ends were trimmed by 5 bases and 1 base, with 14 bases remaining between them. The CDR3 protein is CASSPGGHGNTEAFF. DNA for the CDR3: TGTGCCAGCAGCCCGGGGGGGCACGGGAACACTGAAGCTTTCTTT.

The J gene is TRBJ2-5, the V gene TRBV11-1; the match to TRBD2 covers 9 bases. Germline lookup yields CDR1 SGHAT and CDR2 FQDESV (reference sequence). Trimming removed 2 bases from V and 2 bases from J; junction bases left unmatched: 0. This CDR3 region has 14 residues. For the CDR3, the DNA is TGTGCCAGCAGCTTACTAGCGGGGCAAGAGACCCAGTACTTC. This translates into CASSLLAGQETQYF.

The chain joins TRBV6-5 to TRBJ1-1; TRBD1 agrees at 9 bases. CDR1 is MNHEY and CDR2 is SVGAGI in the germline V gene. V dropped 6 bases and J dropped 2; count of bases not matched to a gene: 7. CDR3 length: 15 amino acids. CDR3 in DNA: TGTGCCAGCAGAAGGGGGACAGGGATTAACACTGAAGCTTTCTTT. Its protein product is CASRRGTGINTEAFF.

The chain carries TRBV11-3 and TRBJ1-1, with 9 bases lining up with TRBD1. This CDR3 region has 15 residues. Germline loops: CDR1 SGHNT, CDR2 YENEEA. V shed 8 bases and J 4 bases; nucleotides not matched to a gene: 11. CDR3 loop: CASSNTDRGVTEAFF. Written as DNA, the CDR3 is TGTGCCAGCTCAAATACGGACAGGGGAGTCACTGAAGCTTTCTTT.

The gene calls are TRBV15 and TRBJ1-4; 7 bases agree with TRBD1. The germline gives CDR1 LNHNV, CDR2 YYDKDF (reference sequence). V shed 7 bases, J shed 5 bases, and the junction held 19 bases outside the gene matches. This CDR3 region has 18 residues. The CDR3 is CATNPVRQGVRVNEKLFF. In DNA, the CDR3 is TGTGCCACCAACCCAGTCCGACAGGGTGTCAGGGTAAATGAAAAACTGTTTTTT.

This clone was seen only a few times. V usage is TRBV15 and J usage is TRBJ2-1, with 8 bases fitting TRBD2. Germline V gene lookup returns CDR1 LNHNV and CDR2 YYDKDF (reference sequence). The CDR3 runs 17 residues. The ends lost 1 base at V and 4 bases at J; junction bases unmatched: 9. The CDR3 DNA reads as TGTGCCACCAGCAGAGGAAAGATTAGCGGGGATTACAATGAGCAGTTCTTC. It encodes CATSRGKISGDYNEQFF.

This clone was picked up one time. V is TRBV25-1 and J is TRBJ2-7, with TRBD1 matching 8 bases. The CDR3 is 17 residues long. Germline V gene sequence: CDR1 MGHDK, CDR2 SYGVNS. V shed 4 bases, J shed 1 base, and the junction held 12 bases outside the gene matches. CDR3 DNA: TGTGCCAGCAGTGGTTTCCGGATGGACAGGGTATCCTACGAGCAGTACTTC. Encoded protein: CASSGFRMDRVSYEQYF.

This chain connects TRBV4-2 to TRBJ2-3; TRBD1 matches 7 bases. The CDR3 is made up of 15 amino acids. The germline V gene encodes CDR1 LGHNA and CDR2 YNFKEQ. V shed 4 bases, J shed 0 bases, and the junction held 4 bases outside the gene matches. Here the CDR3 reads CASSRSDRSTDTQYF. The CDR3 DNA sequence: TGTGCCAGCAGCCGATCGGACAGGAGCACAGATACGCAGTATTTT.

The chain recombines TRBV7-9 with TRBJ2-5; no reliable D call. The CDR3 runs 14 residues. Trimming shortened V by 8 bases and J by 3 bases, and 16 bases separated the two germline ends. Germline V lookup: CDR1 SEHNR, CDR2 FQNEAQ (reference sequence). This CDR3 reads CASAPPTSKETQYF. CDR3 sequence (DNA): TGTGCCAGCGCACCCCCCACTTCCAAAGAGACCCAGTACTTC.

This clone was picked up one time. The rearrangement joins TRBV18 to TRBJ2-2; TRBD1 matches at 9 bases. This CDR3 comprises 16 residues. CDR1 KGHSH and CDR2 LQKENI come from the germline V gene. Germline trimming cut 3 bases from V and 2 bases from J; bases unmatched to any gene: 4. The CDR3 DNA is TGTGCCAGCTCACCCGGGACAGGGCGAAACACCGGGGAGCTGTTTTTT. This translates into CASSPGTGRNTGELFF.

The chain is built from TRBV23-1 and TRBJ2-5, with TRBD2 as a possible D gene (5 bases). TRBV23-1 is treated as an ORF (open reading frame) with a function not yet certain. V lost 8 bases and J lost 5, with 15 bases in between. The CDR3 runs to 13 residues. CDR3 nucleotide sequence: TGCGCCAGCGGGCCTATGAGGGAGGAGACCCAGTACTTC. This gives the protein CASGPMREETQYF.

The V gene is TRBV10-1, the J gene TRBJ2-1; possibly TRBD2 for D (8 bases). Trimming took 4 bases from V and 0 from J, leaving 22 bases between them. Germline loops: CDR1 WNHNN, CDR2 SYGVQD (reference sequence). The CDR3 runs 19 residues. CDR3 nucleotides: TGCGCCAGCAGTGCGGCGACAGGGCTCCGGGGGGGCTCCTACAATGAGCAGTTCTTC. This encodes CASSAATGLRGGSYNEQFF.

CDR3 nucleotide sequence: TGTGCCACCTATCCTGGCGGAAACTATGGCTACACCTTC. Its protein product is CATYPGGNYGYTF. The chain has TRBV7-9 and TRBJ1-2; D is undetermined. Germline assignment: CDR1 SEHNR and CDR2 FQNEAQ (reference sequence). The CDR3 is 13 residues long. The V gene lost 10 bases and the J gene lost 2 bases, with 14 bases spanning the gap.

This clone turned up a few times. The rearrangement links TRBV19 to TRBJ1-4; TRBD1 agrees at 9 bases. Trimming removed 3 bases from V and 5 bases from J; junction bases left unmatched: 1. The germline V gene has CDR1 LNHDA and CDR2 SQIVND (reference sequence). CDR3 length equals 14 residues. CDR3 bases: TGTGCCAGTAGTATGGGGACAGGGAATGAAAAACTGTTTTTT. Translating gives CASSMGTGNEKLFF.

J is TRBJ1-2 and V is TRBV7-9; D unclear. The CDR3 runs 15 residues. Between the trimmed V and J ends, which lost 3 bases and 4 bases, there was a span of 15 bases. The germline V gene has CDR1 SEHNR and CDR2 FQNEAQ (reference sequence). CDR3 in DNA: TGTGCCAGCAGCTTCCCCTGGGAGTCCGTCTATGGCTACACCTTC. Protein product: CASSFPWESVYGYTF.

The genes are TRBV7-2 and TRBJ2-3; TRBD2 aligns across 9 bases. CDR1 SGHTA and CDR2 FQGNSA come from the germline V gene. V was pared by 4 bases and J by 3 bases, with 5 bases of the junction left unmatched. The CDR3 extends over 15 amino acids. The CDR3 nucleotides are TGTGCCAGCAGCTCCCGGACTAGCGAGACAGATACGCAGTATTTT. Protein sequence: CASSSRTSETDTQYF. Combining the CDR3 with reference TRBV7-2 and TRBJ2-3 gives the whole variable domain GAGVSQSPSNKVTEKGKDVELRCDPISGHTALYWYRQSLGQGLEFLIYFQGNSAPDKSGLPSDRFSAERTGGSVSTLTIQRTQQEDSAVYLCASSSRTSETDTQYFGPGTRLTVL.

The J gene is TRBJ1-1, the V gene TRBV5-8; TRBD1 aligns across 8 bases. CDR3 length equals 15 residues. V lost 0 bases to trimming and J lost 1 base; unmatched junction nucleotides: 2. Germline V lookup: CDR1 SGHTS, CDR2 YDEGEE. CDR3 nucleotides: TGTGCCAGCAGCTTGGGGACAGGGCCGAACACTGAAGCTTTCTTT. This encodes CASSLGTGPNTEAFF. The complete variable domain, with remaining parts taken from reference TRBV5-8 and TRBJ1-1, reads EAGVTQSPTHLIKTRGQQATLRCSPISGHTSVYWYQQALGLGLQFLLWYDEGEERNRGNFPPRFSGRQFPNYSSELNVNALELEDSALYLCASSLGTGPNTEAFFGQGTRLTVV.

This clone was picked up a small number of times. The chain employs TRBV7-6 and TRBJ1-1, with 7 bases aligning to TRBD1. Trimming took 4 bases from V and 1 from J; bases not matched to a gene: 9. The germline V gene encodes CDR1 SGHVS and CDR2 FNYEAQ. This CDR3 comprises 16 residues. The CDR3 reads CASSSSTGVWNTEAFF. The CDR3 bases are TGTGCCAGCAGCTCAAGTACAGGGGTCTGGAACACTGAAGCTTTCTTT.

The rearrangement links TRBV27 to TRBJ1-1; 7 bases match TRBD1. Germline CDR1 MNHEY, CDR2 SMNVEV (reference sequence). J was trimmed by 4 bases and V by 3 bases; bases with no gene match: 8. This CDR3 spans 15 amino acids. The CDR3 DNA reads as TGTGCCAGCAGTTTTTCTCCAGGGGGTAGCACTGAAGCTTTCTTT. Encoded protein: CASSFSPGGSTEAFF.

In its sample, this clone was seen a few times. This chain connects TRBV7-9 to TRBJ2-3; unclear D gene. The CDR3 is 12 residues long. Trimming took 4 bases from V and 2 from J, leaving 4 bases between them. Germline-derived CDR1 and CDR2 are SEHNR and FQNEAQ (reference sequence). CDR3 in DNA: TGTGCCAGCAGCTACTTCACAGATACGCAGTATTTT. Translating gives CASSYFTDTQYF.

With regard to this clone: Distinct nucleotide sequences in the sample also encode this CDR3. V is TRBV2 and J is TRBJ2-1, with a tentative D call TRBD2 (6 bases). Trimming cost V 5 bases and J 5 bases, with 22 bases left between them. Germline V CDR1 and CDR2: SNHLY, FYNNEI. The CDR3 totals 17 residues. CDR3 coding DNA: TGTGCCAGCAGTATATTAGCGGCGGGAAGAGGCGACAATGAGCAGTTCTTC. This sequence encodes CASSILAAGRGDNEQFF.

The genes are TRBV29-1 and TRBJ2-1; D is possibly TRBD2 (6 bases). There are 18 residues in the CDR3. Germline CDR1 is SQVTM and CDR2 is ANQGSEA. Trimming removed 1 base from V and 0 bases from J, with 19 bases in between. Here the CDR3 DNA reads TGCAGCGTTGAAGGGGGCGGGGATCCACTTAACTCCTACAATGAGCAGTTCTTC. Translation gives CSVEGGGDPLNSYNEQFF.